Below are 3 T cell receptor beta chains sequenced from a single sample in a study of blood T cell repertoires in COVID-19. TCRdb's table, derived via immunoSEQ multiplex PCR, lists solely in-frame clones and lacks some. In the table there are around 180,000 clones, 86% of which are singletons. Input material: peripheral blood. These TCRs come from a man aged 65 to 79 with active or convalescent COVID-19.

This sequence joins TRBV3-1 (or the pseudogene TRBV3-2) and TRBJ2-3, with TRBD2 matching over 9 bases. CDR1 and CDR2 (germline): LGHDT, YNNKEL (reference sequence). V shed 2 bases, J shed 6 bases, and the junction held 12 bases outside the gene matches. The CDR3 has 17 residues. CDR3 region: CASSQPWLAGWVDTQYF. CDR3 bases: TGTGCCAGCAGCCAACCATGGCTAGCGGGGTGGGTGGATACGCAGTATTTT.

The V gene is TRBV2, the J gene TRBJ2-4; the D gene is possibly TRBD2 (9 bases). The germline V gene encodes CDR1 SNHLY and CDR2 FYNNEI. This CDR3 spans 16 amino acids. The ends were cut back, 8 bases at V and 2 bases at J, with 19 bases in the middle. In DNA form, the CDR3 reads TGTGCCAGCTCAGGGGGCGGGAGGGGGACCAAAAACATTCAGTACTTC. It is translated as CASSGGGRGTKNIQYF.

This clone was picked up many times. CDR3 sequence: CASSASGGSYNSPLHF. The CDR3 DNA follows: TGTGCCAGCAGTGCCTCAGGGGGCTCCTATAATTCACCCCTCCACTTT. The gene calls are TRBV25-1 and TRBJ1-6, with 7 nucleotides matching TRBD1. Germline V lookup: CDR1 MGHDK, CDR2 SYGVNS. The CDR3 is 16 amino acids. The V segment lost 4 bases and the J segment 0 bases; nucleotides outside the gene matches: 3.